This T cell receptor beta chain stems from a study of shared clonotypes between healthy human individuals. General study points: The sampled material consisted only of blood, and tissue repertoires are likely to differ. A small donor pool kept down the genetic and exposure-history diversity that was represented.

Comment on this clone: Its antigen is still unknown.

The repertoire was sequenced with immunoSEQ multiplex PCR; TCRdb's copy has only in-frame clones and lacks some. Here the sample spans millions of clones, 95% being singletons. This receptor was identified in a man aged 18-30 years in good health. Sequencing was done on a sample of naive CD4+ T cells sorted from blood. Subset noted: CD45RA+ positively selected.

The CDR3, as DNA: TGTGCCAGCAGCTTGGATACCAGGGGGAACACTGAAGCTTTCTTT. Residues: CASSLDTRGNTEAFF. The chain employs TRBV5-4 and TRBJ1-1, with a tentative D call TRBD1 (6 bases). The V gene's germline CDR1 is SGHNT and CDR2 YYREEE (reference sequence). This CDR3 spans 15 amino acids. Trimming stripped 0 bases from V and 1 base from J, with 10 bases between.